This T cell receptor (beta chain) was captured in a study of shared clonotypes between healthy human individuals. The naive CD8 fraction comprised CD45RO-negative cells positively selected for CCR7 and excluded terminally differentiated effector memory CD45RA+ cells. The input for sorted-subset replicate PCRs was approximately 190 ng DNA, 30,000 or so T cell genomes. The method was immunoSEQ multiplex PCR; TCRdb's version includes in-frame clones alone and lacks a portion of them. Among 650,000 to 800,000 clones listed, 92% were seen once. Notes on the study in general: The researchers took only blood, and tissue repertoires probably look different. Relative to their counterparts shared across all four donors, non-shared clonotypes exhibited diminished generation probabilities.

The V gene's germline CDR1 is SGHRS and CDR2 YFSETQ. The CDR3 length is 16 residues. Trimming removed 1 base from V and 5 bases from J, with 18 bases in between. About this clone itself: Antigen: not known.

This TCR was recovered from a man aged 25-40 years in good health. Sequenced sample: naive CD8+ T cells sorted from blood. The chain couples TRBV5-1 to TRBJ2-5, with D possibly matching TRBD1 (6 bases). The CDR3 sequence is CASSLYGGAGLETQYF. CDR3 DNA sequence: TGCGCCAGCAGCTTGTATGGGGGCGCAGGGCTGGAGACCCAGTACTTC.